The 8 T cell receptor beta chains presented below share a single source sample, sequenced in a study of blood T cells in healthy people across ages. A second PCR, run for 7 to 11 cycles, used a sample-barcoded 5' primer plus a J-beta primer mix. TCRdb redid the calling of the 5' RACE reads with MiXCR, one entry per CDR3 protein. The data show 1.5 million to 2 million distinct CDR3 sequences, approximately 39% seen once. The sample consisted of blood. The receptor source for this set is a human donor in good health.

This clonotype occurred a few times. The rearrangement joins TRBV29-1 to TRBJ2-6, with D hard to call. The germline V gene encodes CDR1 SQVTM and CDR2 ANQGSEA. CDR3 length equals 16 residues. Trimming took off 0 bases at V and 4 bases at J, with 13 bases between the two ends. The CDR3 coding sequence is TGCAGCGTTGAAGATTTTAAGGGAACCGGGGCCAACGTCCTGACTTTC. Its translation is CSVEDFKGTGANVLTF.

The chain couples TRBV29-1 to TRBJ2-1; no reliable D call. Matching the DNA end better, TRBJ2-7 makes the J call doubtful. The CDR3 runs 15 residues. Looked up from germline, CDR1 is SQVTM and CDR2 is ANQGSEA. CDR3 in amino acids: CSVETGARSYNEQYF. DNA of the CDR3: TGCAGCGTTGAAACGGGCGCCCGCTCCTACAATGAGCAGTACTTC.

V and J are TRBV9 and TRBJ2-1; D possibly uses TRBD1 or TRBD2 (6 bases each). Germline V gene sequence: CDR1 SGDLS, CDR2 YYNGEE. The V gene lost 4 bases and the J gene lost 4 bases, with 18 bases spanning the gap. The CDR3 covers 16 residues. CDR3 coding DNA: TGTGCCAGCAGCTCCAGTCCGGGGGCGCGGTACAATGAGCAGTTCTTC. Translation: CASSSSPGARYNEQFF.

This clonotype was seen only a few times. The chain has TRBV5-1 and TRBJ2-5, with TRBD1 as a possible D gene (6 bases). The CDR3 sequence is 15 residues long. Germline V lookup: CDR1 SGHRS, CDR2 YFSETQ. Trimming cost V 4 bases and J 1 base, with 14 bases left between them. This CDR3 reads CASSPYRALQETQYF. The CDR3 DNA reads TGCGCCAGCAGCCCCTACAGGGCCCTCCAAGAGACCCAGTACTTC.

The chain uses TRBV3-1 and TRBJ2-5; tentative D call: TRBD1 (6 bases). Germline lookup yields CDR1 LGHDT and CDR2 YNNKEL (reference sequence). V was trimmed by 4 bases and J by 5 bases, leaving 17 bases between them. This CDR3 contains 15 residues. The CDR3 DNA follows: TGTGCCAGCAGCCGTCACCCCGATGGACAGGAGACCCAGTACTTC. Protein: CASSRHPDGQETQYF.

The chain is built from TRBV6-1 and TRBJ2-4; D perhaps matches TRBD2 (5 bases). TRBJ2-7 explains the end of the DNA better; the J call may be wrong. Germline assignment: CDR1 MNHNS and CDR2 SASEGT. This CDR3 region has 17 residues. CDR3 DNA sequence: TGTGCCAGCAGGAGGGAGCGTTTTTTATCAAGGGCCTACGAGCAGTACTTC. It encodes CASRRERFLSRAYEQYF.

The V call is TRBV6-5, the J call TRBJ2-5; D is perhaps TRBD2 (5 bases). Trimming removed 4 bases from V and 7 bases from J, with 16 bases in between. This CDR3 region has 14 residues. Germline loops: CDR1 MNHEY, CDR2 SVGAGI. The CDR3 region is CASSSQIREGTQYF. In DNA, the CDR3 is TGTGCCAGCAGTTCCCAAATCCGGGAAGGGACCCAGTACTTC.

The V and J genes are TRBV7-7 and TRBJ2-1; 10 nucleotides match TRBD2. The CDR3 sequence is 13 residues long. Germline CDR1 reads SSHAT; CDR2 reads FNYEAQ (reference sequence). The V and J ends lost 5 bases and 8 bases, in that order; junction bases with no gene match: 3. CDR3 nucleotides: TGTGCCAGCAGCCTAACTAGCGGGGATGAGCAGTTCTTC. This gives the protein CASSLTSGDEQFF.